This section outlines one TCR beta chain sequence together with its context. Its antigen remains unknown. The sample comes from a study of cytomegalovirus exposure and HLA in healthy donors. Study findings and constraints: Apparent HLA restriction characterized most CMV-associated TCR beta chains in a later analysis. It was only CMV serostatus that was available as immune exposure information.

It was with 60 Vbeta and 13 Jbeta primers that the PCR ran. Some clones are missing from TCRdb's copy, which holds only in-frame ones; the method was immunoSEQ multiplex PCR. The table lists about 140,000 clones, approximately 82% of them singletons. Healthy bone marrow donors made up the donor group. With V trimmed by 4 bases and J by 6 bases, 6 bases remained unmatched. This CDR3 has 15 residues. Germline V gene lookup returns CDR1 MDHEN and CDR2 SYDVKM. The rearrangement links TRBV28 to TRBJ1-6, with 7 bases matching TRBD1. Material: PBMCs. This clonotype originated in a man under 40 in good health and CMV-seropositive. The CDR3 sequence is CASSSQGQINSPLHF. CDR3 coding DNA: TGTGCCAGCAGTTCCCAGGGACAGATTAATTCACCCCTCCACTTT.